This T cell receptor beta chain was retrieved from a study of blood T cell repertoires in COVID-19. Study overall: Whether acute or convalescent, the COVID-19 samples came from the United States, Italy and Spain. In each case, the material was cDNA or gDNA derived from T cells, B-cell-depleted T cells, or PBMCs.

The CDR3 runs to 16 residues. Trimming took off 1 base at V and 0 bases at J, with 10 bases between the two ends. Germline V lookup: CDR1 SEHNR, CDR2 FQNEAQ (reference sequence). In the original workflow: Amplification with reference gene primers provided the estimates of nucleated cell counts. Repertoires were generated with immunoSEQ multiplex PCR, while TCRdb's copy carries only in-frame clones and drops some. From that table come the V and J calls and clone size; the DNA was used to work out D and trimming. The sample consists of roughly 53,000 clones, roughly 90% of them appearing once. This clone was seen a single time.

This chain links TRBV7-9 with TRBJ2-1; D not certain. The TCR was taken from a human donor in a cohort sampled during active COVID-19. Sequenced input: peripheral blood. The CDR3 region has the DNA TGTGCCAGCAGCTTAGGTGCCTGGAGCTCCTACAATGAGCAGTTCTTC. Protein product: CASSLGAWSSYNEQFF.